This is a list of T cell receptor beta chains from one sample in a study of control samples from healthy donors and cancer patients. Method: immunoSEQ multiplex PCR; TCRdb's copy keeps in-frame clones and lacks some. In the table there are around 230,000 clones, around 94% of which are singletons. Sequencing input: blood. All receptors come from a man aged 50-60 years in good health. The conserved cysteine and the conserved F or W are not part of the CDR3 here. The D gene is left open where the match is weak.

V	D	J	CDR3
TRBV4-1	TRBD1	TRBJ1-1	ASSTQGGTEAF
TRBV6-5	TRBD2	TRBJ2-6	ARGGGSGANVLT
TRBV5-6	TRBD1	TRBJ1-1	ASSLVTGVTEAF
TRBV2	-	TRBJ2-3	ASSAPGLGTLTDTQY
TRBV18	-	TRBJ1-2	ASSPAGTVLGYT
TRBV7-7	-	TRBJ2-5	ASSLDSQETQY
TRBV5-1	TRBD2	TRBJ2-1	ASSLETSGGFDEQF
TRBV6-5	-	TRBJ1-6	AAAGTTNSPLH
TRBV7-2	-	TRBJ1-2	ASSKHPGANYGYT
TRBV27	-	TRBJ2-1	ASRGTHLGSYNEQF
TRBV5-4	-	TRBJ1-5	ASSSGGRANQPQH
TRBV10-1	TRBD2	TRBJ2-2	ASSSTSDTGELF
TRBV11-2	TRBD1	TRBJ1-1	ASSPLRDRFNTEAF
TRBV5-1	TRBD1	TRBJ2-2	ASSWRTGGAAGELF
TRBV15	-	TRBJ1-2	ATSREAEGMNYGYT
TRBV19	-	TRBJ1-2	ASSMPGNYGYT
TRBV4-2	-	TRBJ2-1	ASSPSLNEQF
TRBV5-1	-	TRBJ2-5	ASSAQGMGETQY
TRBV6-5	TRBD1	TRBJ1-1	ASSYGSPGGDTEAF
TRBV29-1	-	TRBJ1-2	SAFEYYGYT
TRBV28	-	TRBJ2-1	ASSPDVGVENEQF
TRBV6-6	-	TRBJ2-5	ATGTPHQETQY
TRBV10-2	TRBD1	TRBJ1-1	ASTRDSMNTEAF
TRBV5-4	TRBD2	TRBJ2-2	ASSLGKAGVSNTGELF
TRBV3-1/TRBV3-2	-	TRBJ2-5	ASSQRETQY
TRBV10-3	TRBD1	TRBJ1-1	AISPGQGAGTEAF
TRBV7-2	TRBD1	TRBJ2-5	ASSRDRQETQY
TRBV19	-	TRBJ1-2	ASSIDSAVIYGYT
TRBV29-1	-	TRBJ1-2	SGLHAGAYGYT
TRBV5-8	TRBD1	TRBJ1-2	ASSLGDSYGYT
TRBV19	TRBD2	TRBJ2-2	ASSPTSGGPTGELF
TRBV7-8	-	TRBJ2-7	ASSLRGQGEQY
TRBV10-3	TRBD2	TRBJ2-3	AISDRTAGDTDTQY
TRBV6-5	-	TRBJ1-2	ASSPRGSNYGYT
TRBV19	-	TRBJ1-1	ASSLQGMGNTEAF
TRBV5-1	-	TRBJ2-5	ASRSGQQETQY
TRBV3-1/TRBV3-2	-	TRBJ1-1	ASSQGRRVRTEAF
TRBV28	-	TRBJ2-3	ASSGGGFSTFTDTQY
TRBV5-1	-	TRBJ1-4	ASSIYTGEKLF
TRBV5-1	-	TRBJ1-6	ASSLDRTENNSPLH
TRBV5-5	-	TRBJ2-7	ASSLGWGTIPSYEQY
TRBV6-2/TRBV6-3	-	TRBJ1-4	ASSYGPGEEKLF
TRBV10-2	TRBD1	TRBJ1-5	ASRETGQDQPQH
TRBV12-3/TRBV12-4	-	TRBJ1-1	ASTSLSSHEAF
TRBV28	-	TRBJ1-2	ASSTTRDSHSYGYT
TRBV6-5	TRBD1	TRBJ1-5	ASSRDRNSNQPQH
TRBV10-2	-	TRBJ1-2	ASSSTGDHYGYT
TRBV6-5	-	TRBJ1-6	ASSWRRDTHNSPLH
TRBV19	TRBD1	TRBJ1-2	ASSIDPRTGYYGYT
TRBV11-2	-	TRBJ2-5	ASSLAMETQY
TRBV9	TRBD1	TRBJ2-1	ASSVSDREGGNEQF
TRBV1	-	TRBJ1-5	TSSLGRGYKGQPQH